The present T cell receptor (beta chain) was sequenced within a study of cytomegalovirus exposure and HLA in healthy donors. CDR1 and CDR2 (germline): LNHNV, YYDKDF (reference sequence). The CDR3 covers 16 residues. The V gene end was trimmed by 6 bases and the J gene end by 2 bases; junction bases not matched to a gene: 10. Vbeta (60) and Jbeta (13) primers were used in the PCR. Clones were sequenced by immunoSEQ multiplex PCR, and TCRdb holds only the in-frame ones, with some missing. This table holds more than 95,000 clones, 70% to 85% found once. The receptor was derived from a young woman in good health and CMV-seropositive. Specimen: PBMCs. This sequence joins TRBV15 and TRBJ2-7; 10 bases match TRBD1. CDR3 DNA: TGTGCCACCAGGTCAACGGGACAGGGGAACCCCTACGAGCAGTACTTC. It translates to CATRSTGQGNPYEQYF.